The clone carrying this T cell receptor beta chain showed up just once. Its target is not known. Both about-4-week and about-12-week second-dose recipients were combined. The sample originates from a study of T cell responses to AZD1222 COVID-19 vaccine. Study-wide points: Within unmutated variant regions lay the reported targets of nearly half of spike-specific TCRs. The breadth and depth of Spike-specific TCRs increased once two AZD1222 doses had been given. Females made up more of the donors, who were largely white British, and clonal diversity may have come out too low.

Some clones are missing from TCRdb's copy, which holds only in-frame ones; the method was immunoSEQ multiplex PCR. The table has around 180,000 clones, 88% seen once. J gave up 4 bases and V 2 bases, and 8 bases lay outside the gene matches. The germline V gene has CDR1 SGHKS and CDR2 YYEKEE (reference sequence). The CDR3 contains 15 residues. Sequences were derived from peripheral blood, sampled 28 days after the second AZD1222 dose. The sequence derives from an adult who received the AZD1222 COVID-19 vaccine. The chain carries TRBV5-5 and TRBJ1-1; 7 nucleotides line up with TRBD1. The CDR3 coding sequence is TGTGCCAGCAGCTTCACACAGGGGAGCGGCACTGAAGCTTTCTTT. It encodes CASSFTQGSGTEAFF. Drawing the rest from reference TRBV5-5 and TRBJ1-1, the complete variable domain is DAGVTQSPTHLIKTRGQQVTLRCSPISGHKSVSWYQQVLGQGPQFIFQYYEKEERGRGNFPDRFSARQFPNYSSELNVNALLLGDSALYLCASSFTQGSGTEAFFGQGTRLTVV.